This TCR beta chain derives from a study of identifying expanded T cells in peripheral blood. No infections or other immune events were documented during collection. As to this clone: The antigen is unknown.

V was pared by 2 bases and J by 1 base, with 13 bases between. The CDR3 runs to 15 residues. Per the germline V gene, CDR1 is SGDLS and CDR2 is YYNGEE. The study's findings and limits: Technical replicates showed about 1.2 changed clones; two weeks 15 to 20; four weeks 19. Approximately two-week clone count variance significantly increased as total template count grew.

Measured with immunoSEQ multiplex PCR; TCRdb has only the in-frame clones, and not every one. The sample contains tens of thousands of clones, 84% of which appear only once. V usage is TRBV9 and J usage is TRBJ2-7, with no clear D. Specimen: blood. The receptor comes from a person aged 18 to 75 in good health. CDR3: CASSVADGSSYEQYF. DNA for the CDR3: TGTGCCAGCAGCGTGGCCGATGGGTCATCCTACGAGCAGTACTTC.